This T cell receptor beta chain was profiled in a study of beta chain features in type 1 diabetes. Study-level findings and limits: Shortening that was moderate but significant affected the TCRB CDR3s of Type 1 diabetes patients in all four CD4+ subsets.

Isolated RNA was reverse transcribed in full, so expressed TCRB transcripts were sequenced. TCRdb's table, derived via immunoSEQ multiplex PCR, lists solely in-frame clones and lacks some. Of around 710,000 clones in the sample, roughly 12% are singletons; the top ten hold about 0.11%. Remarks on this clone: Its specificity is not known.

CDR1 SQVTM and CDR2 ANQGSEA come from the germline V gene. CDR3 length: 15 amino acids. V trimming: 3 bases; J trimming: 4 bases; junction bases outside the gene matches: 10. This TCR derives from a man aged 30 to 45 with type 1 diabetes. J is TRBJ1-2 and V is TRBV29-1, with 8 nucleotides matching TRBD1. Specimen: naive CD4+ T cells from blood. Written as DNA, the CDR3 is TGCAGCGTTGATATGGACAGGGACCCCCCCTATGGCTACACCTTC. This codes for CSVDMDRDPPYGYTF.